These T cell receptor beta chains were read from a single sample in a study of blood T cell repertoires in COVID-19. Profiled with immunoSEQ multiplex PCR; TCRdb holds only in-frame clones, not every one. The table includes a few hundred thousand clones, 89% detected once. Sequencing was performed on PBMCs or T cells enriched from blood (not recorded which). These receptors were collected from a woman aged 40 to 50 who had recovered from COVID-19. CDR3s include the opening cysteine and the closing phenylalanine or tryptophan. The D gene is left open where the match is weak. Size is stated for part of the rows, as once, few or many counts, or as a class when the clone is expanded.

D	size	V	J	length	DNA	CDR3
-	-	TRBV12-5	TRBJ2-5	16	TGTGCTAGTGGTTCCGCCCAACAGGTACCTCAAGAGACCCAGTACTTC	CASGSAQQVPQETQYF
TRBD1	-	TRBV19	TRBJ2-1	15	TGTGCCAGTAGAATGGACAGGGTCCTCTACAATGAGCAGTTCTTC	CASRMDRVLYNEQFF
-	-	TRBV9	TRBJ2-5	16	TGTGCCAGCAGCGTAGCTTCCGGGTCAGCCCAAGAGACCCAGTACTTC	CASSVASGSAQETQYF
TRBD2	once	TRBV30	TRBJ2-3	18	TGTGCCTGGAGTATACTAGCGGGCCTAATACCCAACGCAGATACGCAGTATTTT	CAWSILAGLIPNADTQYF
TRBD1	-	TRBV20-1	TRBJ2-1	11	TGCAGTGCGGACAGGATGAATGAGCAGTTCTTC	CSADRMNEQFF
-	-	TRBV5-4	TRBJ1-1	15	TGTGCCAGCAGCTTCCCACCGGGGGGCAGGACTGAAGCTTTCTTT	CASSFPPGGRTEAFF
-	-	TRBV6-5	TRBJ1-5	14	TGTGCCAGCAGCGCTACAGGGAGCAATCAGCCCCAGCATTTT	CASSATGSNQPQHF
TRBD2	-	TRBV7-3	TRBJ2-5	15	TGTGCCAGCAGCTTAAGTCGGCGGGAGGAGGAGACCCAGTACTTC	CASSLSRREEETQYF
-	-	TRBV7-3	TRBJ2-7	16	TGTGCCAGCAGGTGGGTCGAAGCAGGGTTAGGATCGGAGCAGTACTTC	CASRWVEAGLGSEQYF
TRBD2	-	TRBV6-2/TRBV6-3	TRBJ2-5	15	TGTGCCAGCAGCCTCGCGGGGGGGGCGTGGGAGACCCAGTACTTC	CASSLAGGAWETQYF
TRBD1	-	TRBV7-9	TRBJ1-4	15	TGTGCCAGCAGCACAGACAGGGGGCGCGTTGAAAAACTGTTTTTT	CASSTDRGRVEKLFF
TRBD2	-	TRBV28	TRBJ2-1	18	TGTGCCAGCGAAGGCTCGGGACTAGCGGGCCTTAACTACAATGAGCAGTTCTTC	CASEGSGLAGLNYNEQFF
TRBD1	-	TRBV23-1	TRBJ1-3	16	TGCGCCAGCAATTCCCGGGACAGCCTCTCTGGAAACACCATATATTTT	CASNSRDSLSGNTIYF